This T cell receptor (beta chain) was documented in a study of blood T cell repertoires in COVID-19. Study summary: Some COVID-19 samples were acute and others convalescent; all came from the United States, Italy and Spain. T cells, B-cell-depleted T cells, or PBMCs supplied cDNA or gDNA.

In the study's own analysis: Quantification of nucleated cells was approximated via reference gene primer amplification. The assay was immunoSEQ multiplex PCR, and TCRdb's table has in-frame clones only and misses some. That table is the source of V, J and clone size, and D and trimming were worked out from the DNA. Among about 260,000 clones, less than 90% were seen once, and the ten largest hold under 4.5%. Sample: peripheral blood. The receptor was isolated from a man aged 55 to 69 who had recovered from COVID-19.

CDR3 DNA sequence: TGCGCCAGCAGACCCGGGACAGGGGGAGCAGATACGCAGTATTTT. Translation: CASRPGTGGADTQYF. This chain connects TRBV10-1 to TRBJ2-3; 11 bases match TRBD1. Looked up from germline, CDR1 is WNHNN and CDR2 is SYGVQD (reference sequence). Trimming at V came to 6 bases and at J to 4 bases, leaving 6 bases not matched to a gene. This CDR3 is 15 amino acids long.